A selection of T cell receptor beta chains follows, all from one sample in a study of beta chain features in type 1 diabetes. Measured with immunoSEQ multiplex PCR; TCRdb has only the in-frame clones, and not every one. The sample includes about 410,000 clones, approximately 15% of them seen just once. Sequenced input: naive CD4+ T cells from blood. These receptors were taken from a man between 25 and 39 years old in good health. The CDR3 runs from the conserved cysteine through the conserved F or W. D genes are given only for firm matches. Clone size is stated in some rows and not others, as once, few, many or a class when expanded.

J | V | D | size | DNA | CDR3
TRBJ1-1 | TRBV29-1 | TRBD1 | . | TGCAGCGTTGGTCTAGGACAGGGAGGAACTGAAGCTTTCTTT | CSVGLGQGGTEAFF
TRBJ2-1 | TRBV6-1 | . | . | TGTGCCAGCAGCCCCACCTCCGGCACTGACAATGAGCAGTTCTTC | CASSPTSGTDNEQFF
TRBJ2-3 | TRBV7-2 | TRBD2 | few | TGTGCCAGCAGCTTACTATTAGCGGGAGGCCACTATACGCAGTATTTT | CASSLLLAGGHYTQYF
TRBJ1-2 | TRBV9 | TRBD1 | . | TGTGCCAGCAGCCCCCCCGACAGGGACTTGGGTGGCTACACCTTC | CASSPPDRDLGGYTF
TRBJ2-1 | TRBV7-6 | . | few | TGTGCCAGCAGCACCCGGGGGTCTAGCTCCTACAATGAGCAGTTCTTC | CASSTRGSSSYNEQFF
TRBJ1-1 | TRBV29-1 | TRBD1 | few | TGCAGCGTGGGTACAGGGGGCGGAACTGAAGCTTTCTTT | CSVGTGGGTEAFF
TRBJ2-1 | TRBV7-2 | . | . | TGTGCCAGCAGCCCTCCTAGGACGGGGCGAGACAATGAGCAGTTCTTC | CASSPPRTGRDNEQFF
TRBJ2-7 | TRBV20-1 | . | . | TGCAGTGCTAGTGCGGAATACGAGCAGTACTTC | CSASAEYEQYF
TRBJ2-4 | TRBV5-1 | TRBD1 | . | TGCGCCAGCAGCTCCTCCCGGGACAGGGGTGGCAAAAACATTCAGTACTTC | CASSSSRDRGGKNIQYF
TRBJ1-2 | TRBV4-1 | . | few | TGCGCCAGCAGCCAAGACCCCTTCCGTGCTAACTATGGCTACACCTTC | CASSQDPFRANYGYTF
TRBJ2-2 | TRBV29-1 | . | few | TGCAGCACCTCCCCCGGGGGCGCTGGCGGGGAGCTGTTTTTT | CSTSPGGAGGELFF
TRBJ1-2 | TRBV7-2 | TRBD1 | few | TGTGCCAGCAGCCCAGTGCGACAGGGTGGCTACACCTTC | CASSPVRQGGYTF
TRBJ2-1 | TRBV5-6 | . | few | TGTGCCAGCACCATGATCGACAGGAATGAGCAGTTCTTC | CASTMIDRNEQFF
TRBJ1-2 | TRBV9 | . | few | TGTGCCAGCAACTTAAGAGGGTACTATGGCTACACCTTC | CASNLRGYYGYTF
TRBJ2-5 | TRBV7-9 | . | . | TGTGCCAGCAGCCACCTAGGTTCACGTGAGACCCAGTACTTC | CASSHLGSRETQYF
TRBJ2-7 | TRBV7-2 | . | . | TGTGCCAGCAGCTTAGCTTCCTATTCCTCCGAGCAGTACTTC | CASSLASYSSEQYF
TRBJ2-1 | TRBV27 | . | few | TGTGCCAGCAGTCCCCAGGGGAATACCTACAATGAGCAGTTCTTC | CASSPQGNTYNEQFF
TRBJ2-5 | TRBV18 | . | . | TGTGCCAGCTCAACCACCTTCGACACCGGAGGGACCCAGTACTTC | CASSTTFDTGGTQYF
TRBJ2-4 | TRBV25-1 | . | few | TGTGCCAGCAGTGAGGGGTCCGTGACAGGAAAAAACATTCAGTACTTC | CASSEGSVTGKNIQYF
TRBJ2-3 | TRBV2 | . | . | TGTGCCAGCAGTGCTACAGGGTATCGTACAGATACGCAGTATTTT | CASSATGYRTDTQYF
TRBJ2-3 | TRBV5-1 | . | few | TGCGCCAGCAGCTTACGACAGGTCACAGATACGCAGTATTTT | CASSLRQVTDTQYF
TRBJ2-3 | TRBV4-1 | . | . | TGCGCCAGCAGCTCGAGTCGCAATACGCAGTATTTT | CASSSSRNTQYF
TRBJ2-1 | TRBV5-4 | . | . | TGTGCCAGCAGCCTAAAGGATGGGGAGCAGTTCTTC | CASSLKDGEQFF
TRBJ2-4 | TRBV13 | TRBD2 | . | TGTGCCAGCAGCCCAGGGCGGGGGGTAGCCAAAAACATTCAGTACTTC | CASSPGRGVAKNIQYF
TRBJ2-5 | TRBV29-1 | . | many | TGCAGCGCCGGGACCCGAGGGGAGACCCAGTACTTC | CSAGTRGETQYF
TRBJ2-5 | TRBV5-1 | . | few | TGCGCCAGCAGCTTGGTTCAAGGGTTAGTCCAAGAGACCCAGTACTTC | CASSLVQGLVQETQYF
TRBJ2-1 | TRBV7-8 | TRBD2 | . | TGTGCCAGCAGCCAAGTGGGGATAGCGGGGGGAGAGCAGTTCTTC | CASSQVGIAGGEQFF
TRBJ2-3 | TRBV19 | . | few | TGTGCCAGTACCAGTGGGGGATTCCCTAGCACAGATACGCAGTATTTT | CASTSGGFPSTDTQYF
TRBJ2-3 | TRBV29-1 | . | . | TGCAGCATCTCTAGGACAGCAGGCACAGATACGCAGTATTTT | CSISRTAGTDTQYF
TRBJ1-1 | TRBV30 | . | . | TGTGCCTGGAGTCCCACGAAGAACACTGAAGCTTTCTTT | CAWSPTKNTEAFF
TRBJ2-3 | TRBV7-2 | . | few | TGTGCCAGCAGCTTAGGCTTTACTACCGAGGATACGCAGTATTTT | CASSLGFTTEDTQYF
TRBJ2-5 | TRBV4-3 | TRBD2 | few | TGCGCCAGCAGCCAAGAAGCGAGTAGGGGGACTAGCATGGCCCAAAAAGAGACCCAGTACTTC | CASSQEASRGTSMAQKETQYF
TRBJ2-6 | TRBV7-6 | . | . | TGTGCCAGCAGCTTAGCTCCTTACTCACACTCTGGGGCCAACGTCCTGACTTTC | CASSLAPYSHSGANVLTF
TRBJ2-5 | TRBV19 | TRBD2 | few | TGTGCCAGTAGTATCGGGACTAGCGGGCAAGAGACCCAGTACTTC | CASSIGTSGQETQYF
TRBJ2-4 | TRBV4-1 | . | . | TGCGCCAGCAGCCAAGATGTCATGGGAGGAAACATTCAGTACTTC | CASSQDVMGGNIQYF
TRBJ2-1 | TRBV21-1 | . | . | TGTGCCAGCAGCAAAGAACCGGGATTAGGCTACAATGAGCAGTTCTTC | CASSKEPGLGYNEQFF
TRBJ1-2 | TRBV30 | . | . | TGTGCCTGGAGTTCCCCTAAGGGGTCTGGCTACACCTTC | CAWSSPKGSGYTF
TRBJ1-2 | TRBV12-5 | . | . | TGTGCTAGTGGTTTGTCTGCAGTTTTGAACTATGGCTACACCTTC | CASGLSAVLNYGYTF
TRBJ2-3 | TRBV7-2 | . | few | TGTCTTAGCGGCAGGGCAGATACGCAGTATTTT | CLSGRADTQYF
TRBJ2-5 | TRBV9 | . | few | TGTGCCAGCAGCGTAGGTGGCCAAGAGACCCAGTACTTC | CASSVGGQETQYF
TRBJ2-1 | TRBV5-4 | TRBD1 | few | TGTGCCAGCAGCCCACAGGGGCTTGGCTCCTACAATGAGCAGTTCTTC | CASSPQGLGSYNEQFF
TRBJ2-4 | TRBV15 | . | many | TGTGCCACCAGCAGAGAGATGGGAAACATTCAGTACTTC | CATSREMGNIQYF
TRBJ1-2 | TRBV30 | TRBD1 | few | TGTGCCTGGAGGGTTTCAGGGGGCAGGAACGACACCTTC | CAWRVSGGRNDTF
TRBJ1-2 | TRBV4-2 | . | . | TGTGCCAGCAGCCAAGATACCCAGGGAGCCTATGGCTACACCTTC | CASSQDTQGAYGYTF